The sequence of this T cell receptor beta chain was determined in a study of T-cell memory formation after mild COVID-19. Study summary: TCR clusters were mostly donor specific.

MiXCR, run by TCRdb on the 5' RACE reads, gives a single entry per CDR3 protein. The table records 250,000 to 350,000 distinct CDR3 sequences, around 16% of them present only once. This sequence was found in a man aged 18 to 30 who had mild COVID-19 (a few samples of this study predate the infection). Cell type and time point are not known. Sequenced material: PBMCs or a T cell subset sorted from them (not recorded which).

The CDR3 DNA reads as TGTGCCAGTAGTATACACCCGGGGGATGGAGAGACCCAGTACTTC. As protein: CASSIHPGDGETQYF. The chain uses TRBV19 and TRBJ2-5, with a tentative D call TRBD2 (6 bases). Between the trimmed V and J ends, which lost 2 bases and 4 bases, there was a span of 14 bases. Per the germline V gene, CDR1 is LNHDA and CDR2 is SQIVND (reference sequence). This CDR3 comprises 15 residues.